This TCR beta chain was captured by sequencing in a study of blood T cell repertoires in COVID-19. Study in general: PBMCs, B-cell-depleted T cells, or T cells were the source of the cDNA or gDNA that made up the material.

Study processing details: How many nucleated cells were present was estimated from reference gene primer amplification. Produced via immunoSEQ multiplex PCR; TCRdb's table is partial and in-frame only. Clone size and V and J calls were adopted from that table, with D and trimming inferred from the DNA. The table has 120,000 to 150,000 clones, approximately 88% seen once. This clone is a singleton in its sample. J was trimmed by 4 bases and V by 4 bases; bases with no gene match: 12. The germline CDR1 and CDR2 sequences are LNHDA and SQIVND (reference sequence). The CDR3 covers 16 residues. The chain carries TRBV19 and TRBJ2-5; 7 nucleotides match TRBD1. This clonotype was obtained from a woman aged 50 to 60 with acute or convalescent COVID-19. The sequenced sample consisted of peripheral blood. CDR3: CASSSSPPPGGETQYF. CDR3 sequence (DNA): TGTGCCAGTAGTAGCTCACCCCCACCAGGGGGAGAGACCCAGTACTTC.